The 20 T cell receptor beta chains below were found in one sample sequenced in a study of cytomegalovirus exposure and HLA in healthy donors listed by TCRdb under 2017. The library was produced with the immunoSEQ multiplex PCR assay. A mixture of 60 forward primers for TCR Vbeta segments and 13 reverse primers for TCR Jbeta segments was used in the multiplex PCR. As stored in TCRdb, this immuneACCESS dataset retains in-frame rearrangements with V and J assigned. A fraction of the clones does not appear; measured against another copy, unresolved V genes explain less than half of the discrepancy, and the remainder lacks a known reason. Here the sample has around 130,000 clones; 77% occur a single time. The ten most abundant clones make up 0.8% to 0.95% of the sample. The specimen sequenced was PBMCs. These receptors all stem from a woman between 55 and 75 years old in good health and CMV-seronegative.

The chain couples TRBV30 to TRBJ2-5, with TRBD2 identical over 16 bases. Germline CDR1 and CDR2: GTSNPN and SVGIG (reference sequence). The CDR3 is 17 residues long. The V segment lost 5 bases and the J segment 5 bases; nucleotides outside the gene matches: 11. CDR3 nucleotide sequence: TGTGCCTGGGGTTCCGGGACTAGCGGGAGGGGAGTGGAGACCCAGTACTTC. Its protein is CAWGSGTSGRGVETQYF.

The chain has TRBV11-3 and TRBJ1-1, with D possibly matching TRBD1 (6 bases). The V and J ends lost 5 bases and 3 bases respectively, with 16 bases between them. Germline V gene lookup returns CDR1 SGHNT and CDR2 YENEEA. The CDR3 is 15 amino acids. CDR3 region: CASSRTQGGYTEAFF. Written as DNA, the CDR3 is TGTGCCAGCAGCCGTACACAGGGCGGGTACACTGAAGCTTTCTTT.

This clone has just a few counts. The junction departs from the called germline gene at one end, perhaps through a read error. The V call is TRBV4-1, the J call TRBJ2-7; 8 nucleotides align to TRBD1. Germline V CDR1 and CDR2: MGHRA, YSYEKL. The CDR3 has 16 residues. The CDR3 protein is CASSQESAGGSDEQYF. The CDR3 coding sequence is TGCGCCAGCAGCCAAGAGTCGGCAGGGGGCTCCGACGAGCAGTACTTC.

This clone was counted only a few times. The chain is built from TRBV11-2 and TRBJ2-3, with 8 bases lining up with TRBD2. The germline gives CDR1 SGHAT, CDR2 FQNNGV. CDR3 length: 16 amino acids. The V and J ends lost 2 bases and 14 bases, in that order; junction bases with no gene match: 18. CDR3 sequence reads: CASSLLSQRGPLMRYF. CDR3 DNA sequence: TGTGCCAGCAGCTTATTATCCCAGCGGGGGCCCCTCATGAGGTATTTT.

Here the CDR3 reads CARSGLLNTEAFF. For the CDR3, the DNA is TGTGCCCGTTCGGGACTGCTGAACACTGAAGCTTTCTTT. The rearrangement joins TRBV2 to TRBJ1-1, with TRBD1 as a possible D gene (5 bases). The CDR3 has 13 residues. Germline loops: CDR1 SNHLY, CDR2 FYNNEI. Trimming shortened V by 11 bases and J by 0 bases, and 13 bases separated the two germline ends.

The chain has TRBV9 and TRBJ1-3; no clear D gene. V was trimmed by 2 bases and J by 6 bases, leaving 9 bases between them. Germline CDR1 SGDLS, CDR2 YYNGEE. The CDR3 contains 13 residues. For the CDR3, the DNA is TGTGCCAGCAGCGTTAGCGGGGAAAACACCATATATTTT. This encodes CASSVSGENTIYF.

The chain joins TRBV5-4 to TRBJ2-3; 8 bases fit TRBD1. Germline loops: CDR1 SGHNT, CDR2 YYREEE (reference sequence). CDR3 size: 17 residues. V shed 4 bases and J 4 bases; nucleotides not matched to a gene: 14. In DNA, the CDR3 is TGTGCCAGCAGCCGAAAGTGGACAGGGACAGTCGCAGATACGCAGTATTTT. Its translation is CASSRKWTGTVADTQYF.

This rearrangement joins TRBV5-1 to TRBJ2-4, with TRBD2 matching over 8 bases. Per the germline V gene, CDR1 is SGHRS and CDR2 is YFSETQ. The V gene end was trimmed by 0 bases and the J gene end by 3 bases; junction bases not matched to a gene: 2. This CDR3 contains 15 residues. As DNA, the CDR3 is TGCGCCAGCAGCTTGGGTAGCGGGATCAAAAACATTCAGTACTTC. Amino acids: CASSLGSGIKNIQYF.

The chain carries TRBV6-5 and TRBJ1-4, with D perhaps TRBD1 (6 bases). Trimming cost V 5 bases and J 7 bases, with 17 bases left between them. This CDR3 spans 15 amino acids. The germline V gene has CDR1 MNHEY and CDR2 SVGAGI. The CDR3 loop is CASSRNRERGEKLFF. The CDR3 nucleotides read TGTGCCAGCAGTAGAAACAGGGAGCGCGGTGAAAAACTGTTTTTT.

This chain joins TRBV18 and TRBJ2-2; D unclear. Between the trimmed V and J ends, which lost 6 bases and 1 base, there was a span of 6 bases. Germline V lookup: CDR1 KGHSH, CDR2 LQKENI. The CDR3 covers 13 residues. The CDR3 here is CASSSGNTGELFF. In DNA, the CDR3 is TGTGCCAGCTCGTCAGGGAACACCGGGGAGCTGTTTTTT.

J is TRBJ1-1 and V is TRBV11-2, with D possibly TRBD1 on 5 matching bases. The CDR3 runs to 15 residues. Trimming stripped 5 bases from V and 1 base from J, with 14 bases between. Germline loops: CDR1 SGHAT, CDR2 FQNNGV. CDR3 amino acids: CASSRWTNQNTEAFF. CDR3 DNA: TGTGCCAGCAGCCGATGGACAAATCAGAACACTGAAGCTTTCTTT. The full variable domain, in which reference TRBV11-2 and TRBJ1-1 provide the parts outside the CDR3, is EAGVAQSPRYKIIEKRQSVAFWCNPISGHATLYWYQQILGQGPKLLIQFQNNGVVDDSQLPKDRFSAERLKGVDSTLKIQPAKLEDSAVYLCASSRWTNQNTEAFFGQGTRLTVV.

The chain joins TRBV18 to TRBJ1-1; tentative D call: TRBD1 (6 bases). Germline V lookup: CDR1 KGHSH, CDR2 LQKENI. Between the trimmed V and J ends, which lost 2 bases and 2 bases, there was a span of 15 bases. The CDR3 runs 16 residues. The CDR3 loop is CASSPSGVGANTEAFF. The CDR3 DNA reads TGTGCCAGCTCACCATCAGGGGTTGGAGCTAACACTGAAGCTTTCTTT.

DNA for the CDR3: TGCGCCACCGGAGGACAGGCCGCTAATCAGCCCCAGCATTTT. Residues: CATGGQAANQPQHF. The rearrangement links TRBV10-2 to TRBJ1-5; 7 nucleotides align to TRBD1. CDR3 length: 14 residues. With V trimmed by 10 bases and J by 4 bases, 10 bases remained unmatched. Germline CDR1 and CDR2: WSHSY and SAAADI.

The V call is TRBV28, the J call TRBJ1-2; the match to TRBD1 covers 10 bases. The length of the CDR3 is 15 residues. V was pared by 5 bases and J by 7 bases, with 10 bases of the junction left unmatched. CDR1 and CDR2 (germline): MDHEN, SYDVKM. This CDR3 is CASSPPGQGVGGYTF. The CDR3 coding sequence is TGTGCCAGCAGTCCCCCTGGACAGGGGGTTGGTGGCTACACCTTC.

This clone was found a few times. The CDR3: CASSLEGGGDTEAFF. The CDR3 region has the DNA TGCGCCAGCAGCTTGGAAGGGGGAGGGGACACTGAAGCTTTCTTT. V usage is TRBV5-1 and J usage is TRBJ1-1; D may be TRBD1 (6 bases). The germline gives CDR1 SGHRS, CDR2 YFSETQ. The CDR3 extends over 15 amino acids. Trimming left V 0 bases short and J 3 bases short, with 12 bases between.

The CDR3 nucleotides read TGTGCCAGCAGTTTACAGGGGGCTAAGACTGAAGCTTTCTTT. Its translation is CASSLQGAKTEAFF. The rearrangement links TRBV28 to TRBJ1-1; TRBD1 matches 8 bases. CDR3 length: 14 amino acids. Germline lookup yields CDR1 MDHEN and CDR2 SYDVKM. The trim removed 2 bases at V and 5 bases at J, leaving 4 bases unmatched.

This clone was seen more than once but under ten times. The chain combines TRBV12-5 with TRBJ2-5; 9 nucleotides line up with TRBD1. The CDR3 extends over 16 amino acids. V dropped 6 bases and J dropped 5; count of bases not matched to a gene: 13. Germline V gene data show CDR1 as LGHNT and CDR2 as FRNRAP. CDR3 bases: TGTGCTAGTGGCAATACCCGGACAGGGGCGCCTGAGACCCAGTACTTC. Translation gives CASGNTRTGAPETQYF.

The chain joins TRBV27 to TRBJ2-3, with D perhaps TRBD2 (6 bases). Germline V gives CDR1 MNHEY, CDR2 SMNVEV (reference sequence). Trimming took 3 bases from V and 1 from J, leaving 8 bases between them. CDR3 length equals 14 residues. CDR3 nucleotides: TGTGCCAGCAGTTTCAGGAGGGGCACAGATACGCAGTATTTT. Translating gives CASSFRRGTDTQYF.

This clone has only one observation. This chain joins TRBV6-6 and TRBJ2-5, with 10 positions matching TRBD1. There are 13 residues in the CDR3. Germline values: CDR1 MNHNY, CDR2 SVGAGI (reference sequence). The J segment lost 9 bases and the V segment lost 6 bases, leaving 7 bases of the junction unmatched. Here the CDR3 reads CASSPRDRGPQYF. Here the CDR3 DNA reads TGTGCCAGCAGCCCCCGGGACAGGGGCCCCCAGTACTTC.

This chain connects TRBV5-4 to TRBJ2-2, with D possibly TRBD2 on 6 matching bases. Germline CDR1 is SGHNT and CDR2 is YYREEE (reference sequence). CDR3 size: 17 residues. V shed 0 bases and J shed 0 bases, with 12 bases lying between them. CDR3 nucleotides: TGTGCCAGCAGCTTGGGGGGAACGGGAGCGAACACCGGGGAGCTGTTTTTT. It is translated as CASSLGGTGANTGELFF.